The source of this T cell receptor (beta chain) is a study of naive and memory T cell subsets. An oligonucleotide containing a UMI was ligated to the 3' end of TCR cDNA. Adult healthy volunteers gave 2.5 ml peripheral blood for whole-blood RNA. Unsorted total RNA, roughly 1 to 1,100 ng, was DNase treated before reverse transcription. Germline lookup yields CDR1 DFQATT and CDR2 SNEGSKA (reference sequence). CDR3 length: 11 residues. V lost 6 bases to trimming and J lost 9 bases, with 13 bases between them. Amplification of ligated cDNA took four PCR rounds with SP2 and nested alpha and beta constant primers. TCRdb reprocessed the 5' RACE reads with MiXCR, giving one entry per CDR3 protein. The repertoire holds 45,000 to 55,000 distinct CDR3 sequences, approximately 4.5% seen once, with roughly 0.8% in the top ten. Study findings and constraints: This RNA-based method may be sensitive to activation-related transcript changes.

At least ten counts were recorded for this clonotype. Its antigen is unidentified. The source of this sequence is a female donor in good health. This chain links TRBV20-1 with TRBJ2-3; D unresolved. CDR3 nucleotide sequence: TGCAGTGCCCGCCTGGGGAAGACGCAGTATTTT. Translated: CSARLGKTQYF.